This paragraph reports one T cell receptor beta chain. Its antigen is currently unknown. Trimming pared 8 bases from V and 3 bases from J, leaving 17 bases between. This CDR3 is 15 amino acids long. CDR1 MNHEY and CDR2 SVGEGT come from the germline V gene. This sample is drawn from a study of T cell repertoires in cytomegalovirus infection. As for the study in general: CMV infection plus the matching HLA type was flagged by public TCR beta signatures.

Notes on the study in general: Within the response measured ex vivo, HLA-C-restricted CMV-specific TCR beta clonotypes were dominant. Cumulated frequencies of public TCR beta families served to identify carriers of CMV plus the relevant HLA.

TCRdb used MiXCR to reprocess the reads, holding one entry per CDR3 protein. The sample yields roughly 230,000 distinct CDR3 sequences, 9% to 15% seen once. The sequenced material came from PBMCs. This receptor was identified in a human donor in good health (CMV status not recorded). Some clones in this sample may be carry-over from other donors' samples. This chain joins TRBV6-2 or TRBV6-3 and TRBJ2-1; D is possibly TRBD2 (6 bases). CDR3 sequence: CASRPPGLSYNEQFF. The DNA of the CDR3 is TGTGCCAGCCGACCCCCGGGACTGAGCTACAATGAGCAGTTCTTC.